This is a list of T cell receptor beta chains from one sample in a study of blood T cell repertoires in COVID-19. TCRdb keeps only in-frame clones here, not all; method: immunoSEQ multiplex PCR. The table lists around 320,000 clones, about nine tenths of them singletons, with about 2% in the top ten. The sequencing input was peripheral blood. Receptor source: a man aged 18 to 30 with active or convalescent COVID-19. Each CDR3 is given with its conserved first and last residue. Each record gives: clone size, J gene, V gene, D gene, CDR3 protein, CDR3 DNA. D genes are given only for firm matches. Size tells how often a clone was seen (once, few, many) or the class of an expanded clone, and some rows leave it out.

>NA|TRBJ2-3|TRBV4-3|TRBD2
CASSQDGESGGPPGTDTQYF
TGCGCCAGCAGCCAAGATGGGGAAAGCGGGGGGCCTCCCGGCACAGATACGCAGTATTTT
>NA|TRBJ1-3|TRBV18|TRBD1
CASSQNRGSNTIYF
TGTGCCAGCTCACAGAACAGGGGTTCGAACACCATATATTTT
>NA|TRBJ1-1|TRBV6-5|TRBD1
CASSYQGGPRNTEAFF
TGTGCCAGCAGTTACCAAGGGGGCCCTAGAAACACTGAAGCTTTCTTT
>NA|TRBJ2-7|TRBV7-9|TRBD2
CASRGDDYEQYF
TGTGCCAGCCGGGGGGATGACTACGAGCAGTACTTC
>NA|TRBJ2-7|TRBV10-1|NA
CASRDRSLYEQYF
TGCGCCAGCAGAGACAGGAGCCTATACGAGCAGTACTTC
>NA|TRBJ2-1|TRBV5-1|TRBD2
CASRGLGYNEQFF
TGCGCCAGCAGGGGACTAGGTTACAATGAGCAGTTCTTC
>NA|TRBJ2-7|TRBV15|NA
CATSNRSGHPGTYEQYF
TGTGCCACCAGCAATCGATCTGGACACCCAGGTACCTACGAGCAGTACTTC
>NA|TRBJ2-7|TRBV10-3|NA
CAISDFDSSSYEQYF
TGTGCCATCAGTGACTTCGACAGCTCCTCCTACGAGCAGTACTTC
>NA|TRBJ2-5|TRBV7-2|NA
CASSLAGTQETQYF
TGTGCCAGCAGCTTAGCGGGGACTCAAGAGACCCAGTACTTC
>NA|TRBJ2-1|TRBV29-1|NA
CSVQGGKYNEQFF
TGCAGCGTCCAGGGGGGCAAATACAATGAGCAGTTCTTC
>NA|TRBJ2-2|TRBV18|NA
CASSPPRVTGELFF
TGTGCCAGCTCACCACCCAGGGTGACCGGGGAGCTGTTTTTT
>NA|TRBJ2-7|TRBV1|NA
CTSSRLAGGNYEQYF
TGCACCAGCAGCCGACTAGCGGGAGGTAATTACGAGCAGTACTTC
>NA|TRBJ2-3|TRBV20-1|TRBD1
CSASDTDRGYSTDTQYF
TGCAGTGCCAGTGACACCGACAGGGGGTATAGCACAGATACGCAGTATTTT
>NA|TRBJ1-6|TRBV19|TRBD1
CASRDRGDNSPLHF
TGTGCCAGCAGGGACAGGGGGGATAATTCACCCCTCCACTTT
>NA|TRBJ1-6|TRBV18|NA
CASSPWTTLSSPLHF
TGTGCCAGCTCACCTTGGACAACTTTGAGTTCACCCCTCCACTTT
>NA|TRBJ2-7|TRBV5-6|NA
CASSHGTVSYEQYF
TGTGCCAGCAGCCATGGAACAGTCTCCTACGAGCAGTACTTC
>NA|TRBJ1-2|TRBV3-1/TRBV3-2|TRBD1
CASSQLDRAGYTF
TGTGCCAGCAGCCAACTTGACAGGGCAGGCTACACCTTC
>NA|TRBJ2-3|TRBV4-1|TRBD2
CASSLEPGLRTDTQYF
TGCGCCAGCAGCCTAGAACCGGGACTACGCACAGATACGCAGTATTTT
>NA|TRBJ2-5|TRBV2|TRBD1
CASNLQGAGETQYF
TGTGCCAGCAATCTCCAGGGGGCCGGTGAGACCCAGTACTTC
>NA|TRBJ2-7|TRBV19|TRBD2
CASRGTSSYEQYF
TGTGCCAGTAGGGGGACTAGCAGCTACGAGCAGTACTTC
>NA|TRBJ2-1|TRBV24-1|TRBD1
CATSDGTGGRVGDFLGSYNEQFF
TGTGCCACCAGTGATGGGACAGGGGGCCGGGTGGGAGATTTCCTCGGCTCCTACAATGAGCAGTTCTTC
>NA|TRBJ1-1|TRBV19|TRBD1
CASSKSGGSNTEAFF
TGTGCCAGTAGTAAATCAGGGGGCTCGAACACTGAAGCTTTCTTT
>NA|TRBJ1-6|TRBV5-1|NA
CASSLRGRTPLHF
TGCGCCAGCAGCTTAAGGGGTCGAACACCCCTCCACTTT
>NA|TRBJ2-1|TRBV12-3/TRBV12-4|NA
CASRDTNEQFF
TGTGCCAGCAGGGACACCAATGAGCAGTTCTTC
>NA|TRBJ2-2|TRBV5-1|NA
CASSLGQSNTGELFF
TGCGCCAGCAGCTTAGGACAGTCGAACACCGGGGAGCTGTTTTTT
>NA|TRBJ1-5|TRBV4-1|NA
CASSQAIPEPYSNQPQHF
TGCGCCAGCAGCCAAGCCATACCAGAACCTTATAGCAATCAGCCCCAGCATTTT
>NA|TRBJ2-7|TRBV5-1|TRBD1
CASSLVPGGMYEQYF
TGCGCCAGCAGCTTGGTCCCAGGGGGCATGTACGAGCAGTACTTC
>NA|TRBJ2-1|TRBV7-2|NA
CASSLTGDYYNEQFF
TGTGCCAGCAGCTTGACAGGAGACTACTACAATGAGCAGTTCTTC
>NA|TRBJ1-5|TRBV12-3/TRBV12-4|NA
CASSVANQPQHF
TGTGCCAGCTCAGTAGCCAATCAGCCCCAGCATTTT
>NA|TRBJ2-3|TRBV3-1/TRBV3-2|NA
CASRYRARTDTQYF
TGTGCCAGTCGCTACAGGGCTCGAACAGATACGCAGTATTTT
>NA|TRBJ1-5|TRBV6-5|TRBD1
CASSYSPGGGQPQHF
TGTGCCAGCAGTTACTCTCCAGGGGGCGGACAGCCCCAGCATTTT
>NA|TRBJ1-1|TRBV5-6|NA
CASSPLGGVPEAFF
TGTGCCAGCAGCCCTCTGGGGGGAGTTCCTGAAGCTTTCTTT
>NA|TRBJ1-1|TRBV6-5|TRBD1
CASSYSGQGTEAFF
TGTGCCAGCAGTTACTCGGGACAGGGCACTGAAGCTTTCTTT
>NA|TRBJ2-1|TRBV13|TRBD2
CASSSQLKRTSGTSYNEQFF
TGTGCCAGCAGCTCCCAGCTAAAAAGGACTAGCGGGACATCTTACAATGAGCAGTTCTTC
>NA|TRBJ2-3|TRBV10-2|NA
CASSEWRPSTDTQYF
TGCGCCAGCAGTGAGTGGCGGCCTAGCACAGATACGCAGTATTTT
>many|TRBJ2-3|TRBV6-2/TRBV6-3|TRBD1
CASSDRETDTQYF
TGTGCCAGCAGTGACAGGGAAACAGATACGCAGTATTTT
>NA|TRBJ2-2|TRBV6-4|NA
CASSFDPGTGELFF
TGTGCCAGCAGCTTCGACCCGGGGACCGGGGAGCTGTTTTTT
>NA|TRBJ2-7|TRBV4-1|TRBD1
CASSHPGQGNFYEQYF
TGCGCCAGCAGCCACCCAGGACAGGGGAATTTCTACGAGCAGTACTTC
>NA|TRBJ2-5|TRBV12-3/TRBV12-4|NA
CASTTSPQETQYF
TGTGCCAGCACTACTAGCCCACAAGAGACCCAGTACTTC
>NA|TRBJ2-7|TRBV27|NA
CASSLFRDNPYEQYF
TGTGCCAGCAGTTTATTCCGGGACAATCCCTACGAGCAGTACTTC
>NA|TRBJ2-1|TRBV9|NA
CASSPTILDEQFF
TGTGCCAGCAGCCCGACTATCCTGGATGAGCAGTTCTTC
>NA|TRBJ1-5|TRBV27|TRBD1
CASSQGAATAPQHF
TGTGCCAGCAGTCAGGGGGCCGCCACTGCGCCCCAGCATTTT
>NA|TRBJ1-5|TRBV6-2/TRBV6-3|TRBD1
CASSYSGGIQPQHF
TGTGCCAGCAGTTATTCAGGGGGCATTCAGCCCCAGCATTTT
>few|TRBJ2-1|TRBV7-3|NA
CASSPGVGGNRFF
TGTGCCAGCAGCCCGGGGGTCGGAGGGAACCGTTTCTTC